This entry describes one TCR beta chain. The antigen is undetermined. The source of the sample is a study of cytomegalovirus exposure and HLA in healthy donors. Regarding donors, all were healthy bone marrow donors. PCR employed 60 Vbeta and 13 Jbeta primers. Sequencing was performed with immunoSEQ multiplex PCR; in TCRdb, only in-frame clones are kept and a portion is missing. The sample has 160,000 or so clones, over 75% seen once. Study-level points and caveats: Confirmation was obtained in vitro that a few CMV-associated chains are specific for CMV antigens. As a later analysis showed, several of the most significant clusters appeared to be linked to common viral pathogens. Follow-up analysis later connected one missense variant in DCLRE1C with trimming of TCR beta V- and J-genes.

Trimming removed 2 bases from V and 8 bases from J, with 18 bases in between. The CDR3 spans 15 residues. CDR1 is KGHSH, CDR2 LQKENI, per germline. Sequenced material: PBMCs. The V and J genes are TRBV18 and TRBJ1-1; tentatively, D is TRBD1 (6 bases). The sequence derives from a woman aged 25 to 45 in good health and CMV-seronegative. CDR3 sequence reads: CASSPYSMGDIEAFF. The CDR3 bases are TGTGCCAGCTCACCATATTCGATGGGGGACATCGAAGCTTTCTTT. Full variable domain (missing parts from reference TRBV18 and TRBJ1-1): NAGVMQNPRHLVRRRGQEARLRCSPMKGHSHVYWYRQLPEEGLKFMVYLQKENIIDESGMPKERFSAEFPKEGPSILRIQQVVRGDSAAYFCASSPYSMGDIEAFFGQGTRLTVV.